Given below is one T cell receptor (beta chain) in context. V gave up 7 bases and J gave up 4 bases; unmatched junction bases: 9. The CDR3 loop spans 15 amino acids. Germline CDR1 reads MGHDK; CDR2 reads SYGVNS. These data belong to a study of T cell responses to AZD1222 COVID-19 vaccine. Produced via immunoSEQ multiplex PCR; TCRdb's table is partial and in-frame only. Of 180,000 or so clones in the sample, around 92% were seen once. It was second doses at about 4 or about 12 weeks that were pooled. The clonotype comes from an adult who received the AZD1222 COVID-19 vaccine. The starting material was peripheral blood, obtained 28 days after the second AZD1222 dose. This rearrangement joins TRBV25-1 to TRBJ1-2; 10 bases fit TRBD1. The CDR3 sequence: CASTSGTGVGYGYTF. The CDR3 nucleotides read TGTGCCAGCACCTCCGGGACAGGGGTCGGCTATGGCTACACCTTC.